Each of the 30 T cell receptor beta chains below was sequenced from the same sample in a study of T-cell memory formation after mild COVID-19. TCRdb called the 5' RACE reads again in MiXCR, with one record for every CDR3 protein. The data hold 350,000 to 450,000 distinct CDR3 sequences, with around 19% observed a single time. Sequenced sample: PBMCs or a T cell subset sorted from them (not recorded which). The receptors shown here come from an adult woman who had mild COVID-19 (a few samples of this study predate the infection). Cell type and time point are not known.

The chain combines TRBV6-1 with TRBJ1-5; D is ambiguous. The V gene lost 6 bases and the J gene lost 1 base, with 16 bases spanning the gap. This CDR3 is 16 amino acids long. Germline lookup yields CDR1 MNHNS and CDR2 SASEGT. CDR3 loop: CASSKGFTGSNQPQHF. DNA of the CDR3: TGTGCCAGCAGCAAAGGGTTTACGGGGAGCAATCAGCCCCAGCATTTT.

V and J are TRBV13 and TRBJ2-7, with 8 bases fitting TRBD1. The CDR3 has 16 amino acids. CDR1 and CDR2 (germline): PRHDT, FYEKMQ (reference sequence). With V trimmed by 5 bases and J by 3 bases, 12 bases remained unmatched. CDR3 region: CASSADRGRDHYEQYF. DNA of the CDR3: TGTGCCAGCAGCGCCGACAGGGGAAGGGACCACTACGAGCAGTACTTC.

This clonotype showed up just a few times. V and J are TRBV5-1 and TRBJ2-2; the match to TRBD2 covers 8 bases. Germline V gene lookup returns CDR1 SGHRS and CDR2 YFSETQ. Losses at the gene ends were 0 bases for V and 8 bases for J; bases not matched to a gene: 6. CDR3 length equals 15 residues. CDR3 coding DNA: TGCGCCAGCAGCTTGGCCTCTACTAGCGGAGGGGAGCTGTTTTTT. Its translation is CASSLASTSGGELFF. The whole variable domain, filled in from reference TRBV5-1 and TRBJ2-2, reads KAGVTQTPRYLIKTRGQQVTLSCSPISGHRSVSWYQQTPGQGLQFLFEYFSETQRNKGNFPGRFSGRQFSNSRSEMNVSTLELGDSALYLCASSLASTSGGELFFGEGSRLTVL.

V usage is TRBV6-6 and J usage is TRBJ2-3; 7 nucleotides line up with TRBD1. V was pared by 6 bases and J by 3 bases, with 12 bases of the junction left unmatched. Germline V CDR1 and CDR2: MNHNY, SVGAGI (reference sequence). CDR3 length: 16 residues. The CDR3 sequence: CASSPGIGGNTDTQYF. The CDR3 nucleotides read TGTGCCAGCAGCCCAGGGATAGGGGGCAATACAGATACGCAGTATTTT.

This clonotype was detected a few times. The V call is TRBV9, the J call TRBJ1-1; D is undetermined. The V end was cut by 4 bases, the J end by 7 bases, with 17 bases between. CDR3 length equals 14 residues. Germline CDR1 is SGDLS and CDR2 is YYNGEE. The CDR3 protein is CASSPLPHSIEAFF. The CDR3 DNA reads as TGTGCCAGCAGCCCGTTGCCCCACAGCATTGAAGCTTTCTTT.

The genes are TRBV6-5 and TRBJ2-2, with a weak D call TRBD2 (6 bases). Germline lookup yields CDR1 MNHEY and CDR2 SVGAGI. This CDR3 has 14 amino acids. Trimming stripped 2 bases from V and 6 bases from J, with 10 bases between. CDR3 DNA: TGTGCCAGCAGTTACCTGGGGGGTCCCGGGGAGCTGTTTTTT. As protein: CASSYLGGPGELFF.

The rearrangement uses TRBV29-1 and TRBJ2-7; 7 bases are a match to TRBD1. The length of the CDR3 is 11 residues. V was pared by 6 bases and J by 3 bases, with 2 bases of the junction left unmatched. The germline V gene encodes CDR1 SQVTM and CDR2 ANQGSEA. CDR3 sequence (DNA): TGCAGCGTGGGGACAGTCTACGAGCAGTACTTC. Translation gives CSVGTVYEQYF.

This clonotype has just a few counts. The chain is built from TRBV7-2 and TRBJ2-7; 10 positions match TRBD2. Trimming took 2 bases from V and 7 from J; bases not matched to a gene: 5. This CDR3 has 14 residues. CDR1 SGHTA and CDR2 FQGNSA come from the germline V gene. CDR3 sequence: CASSLRLAGGEQYF. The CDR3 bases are TGTGCCAGCAGCTTACGACTAGCGGGCGGTGAGCAGTACTTC.

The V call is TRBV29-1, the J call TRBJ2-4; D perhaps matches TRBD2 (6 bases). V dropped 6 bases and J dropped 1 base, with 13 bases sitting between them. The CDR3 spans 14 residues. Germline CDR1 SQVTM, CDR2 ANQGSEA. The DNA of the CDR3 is TGCAGCGTACGGGGGATTGTGGCCAAAAACATTCAGTACTTC. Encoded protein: CSVRGIVAKNIQYF.

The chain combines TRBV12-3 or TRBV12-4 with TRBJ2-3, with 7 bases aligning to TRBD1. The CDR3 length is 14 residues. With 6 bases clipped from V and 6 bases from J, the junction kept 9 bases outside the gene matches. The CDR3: CASSSQGLGDTQYF. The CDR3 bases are TGTGCCAGCAGCTCACAGGGGTTGGGCGATACGCAGTATTTT.

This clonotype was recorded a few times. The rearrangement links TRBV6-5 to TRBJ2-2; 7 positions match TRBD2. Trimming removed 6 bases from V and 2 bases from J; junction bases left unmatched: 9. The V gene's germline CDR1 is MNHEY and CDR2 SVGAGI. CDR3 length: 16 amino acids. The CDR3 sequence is CASRGEGRINTGELFF. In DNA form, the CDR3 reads TGTGCCAGCAGGGGGGAGGGCCGAATAAACACCGGGGAGCTGTTTTTT.

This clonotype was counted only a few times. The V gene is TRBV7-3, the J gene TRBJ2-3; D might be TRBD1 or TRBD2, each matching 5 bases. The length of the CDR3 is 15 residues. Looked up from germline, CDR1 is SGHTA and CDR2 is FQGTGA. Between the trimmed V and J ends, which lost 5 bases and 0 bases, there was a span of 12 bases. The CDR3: CASSRGTVSTDTQYF. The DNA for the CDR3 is TGTGCCAGCAGCCGAGGGACCGTTAGCACAGATACGCAGTATTTT. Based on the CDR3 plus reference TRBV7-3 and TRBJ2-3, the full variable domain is GAGVSQTPSNKVTEKGKYVELRCDPISGHTALYWYRQSLGQGPEFLIYFQGTGAADDSGLPNDRFFAVRPEGSVSTLKIQRTERGDSAVYLCASSRGTVSTDTQYFGPGTRLTVL.

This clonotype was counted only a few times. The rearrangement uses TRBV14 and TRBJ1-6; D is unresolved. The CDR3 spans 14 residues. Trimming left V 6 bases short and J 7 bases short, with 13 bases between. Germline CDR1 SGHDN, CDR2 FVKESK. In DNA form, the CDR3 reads TGTGCCAGCAGTCGGGAAGGGTCGAATTCACCCCTCCACTTT. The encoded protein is CASSREGSNSPLHF.

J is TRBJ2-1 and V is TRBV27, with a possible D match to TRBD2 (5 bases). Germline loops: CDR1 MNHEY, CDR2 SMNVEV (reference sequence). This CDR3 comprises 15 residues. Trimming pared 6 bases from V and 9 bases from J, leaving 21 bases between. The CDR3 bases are TGTGCCAGCAGCCGTCAGGTGGGAGAGCGCGGTGAGCAGTTCTTC. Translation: CASSRQVGERGEQFF.

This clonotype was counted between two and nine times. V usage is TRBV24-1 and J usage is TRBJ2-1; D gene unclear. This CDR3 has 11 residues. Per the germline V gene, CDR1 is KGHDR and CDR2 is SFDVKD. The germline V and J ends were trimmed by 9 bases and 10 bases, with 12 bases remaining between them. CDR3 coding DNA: TGTGCCACCCGAGGAAGCCGGGAGCAGTTCTTC. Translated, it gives CATRGSREQFF.

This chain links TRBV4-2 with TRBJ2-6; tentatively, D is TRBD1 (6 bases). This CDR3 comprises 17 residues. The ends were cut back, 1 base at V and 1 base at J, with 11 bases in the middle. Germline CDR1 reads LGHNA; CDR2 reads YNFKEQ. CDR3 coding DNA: TGTGCCAGCAGCCAAGGGTCAGGGGCTTCTGGGGCCAACGTCCTGACTTTC. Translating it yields CASSQGSGASGANVLTF.

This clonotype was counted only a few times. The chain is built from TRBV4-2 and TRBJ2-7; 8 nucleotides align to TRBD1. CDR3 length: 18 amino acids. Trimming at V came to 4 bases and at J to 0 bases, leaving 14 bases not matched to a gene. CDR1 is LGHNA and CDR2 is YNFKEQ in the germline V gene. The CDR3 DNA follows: TGTGCCAGCAGCCGACCTTCACCCGGGACAGGTAGCTCCTACGAGCAGTACTTC. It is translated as CASSRPSPGTGSSYEQYF.

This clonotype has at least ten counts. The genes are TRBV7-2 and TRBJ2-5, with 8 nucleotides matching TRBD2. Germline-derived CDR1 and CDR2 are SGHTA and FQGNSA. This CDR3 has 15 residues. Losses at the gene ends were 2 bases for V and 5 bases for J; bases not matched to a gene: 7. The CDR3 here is CASSLRGLVDETQYF. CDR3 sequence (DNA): TGTGCCAGCAGCTTACGGGGACTAGTGGACGAGACCCAGTACTTC.

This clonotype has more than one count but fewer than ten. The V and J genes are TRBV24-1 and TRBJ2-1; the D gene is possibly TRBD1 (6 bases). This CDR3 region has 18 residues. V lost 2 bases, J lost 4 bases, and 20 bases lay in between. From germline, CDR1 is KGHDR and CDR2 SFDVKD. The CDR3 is CATSDSRQGPILYNEQFF. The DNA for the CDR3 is TGTGCCACCAGTGATTCCCGTCAGGGGCCTATCTTGTACAATGAGCAGTTCTTC.

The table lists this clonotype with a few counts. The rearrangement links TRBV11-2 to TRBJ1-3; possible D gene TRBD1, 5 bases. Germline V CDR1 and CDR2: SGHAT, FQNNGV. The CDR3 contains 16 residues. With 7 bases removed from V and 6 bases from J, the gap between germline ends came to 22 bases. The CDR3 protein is CASTPGDVSVENTIYF. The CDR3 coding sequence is TGTGCCAGCACCCCCGGGGACGTCTCTGTGGAAAACACCATATATTTT.

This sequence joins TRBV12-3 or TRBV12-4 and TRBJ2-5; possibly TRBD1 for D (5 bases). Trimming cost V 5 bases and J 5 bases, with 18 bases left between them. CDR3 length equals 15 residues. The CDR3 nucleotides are TGTGCCAGCAGTCCTATTGTCGGTGGGGCGGAGACCCAGTACTTC. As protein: CASSPIVGGAETQYF.

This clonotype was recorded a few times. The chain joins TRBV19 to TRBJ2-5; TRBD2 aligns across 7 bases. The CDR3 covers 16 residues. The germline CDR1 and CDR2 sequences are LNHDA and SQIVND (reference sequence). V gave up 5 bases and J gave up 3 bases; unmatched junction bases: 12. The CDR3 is CASSPRDYQTEETQYF. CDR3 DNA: TGTGCCAGTAGTCCCAGGGACTATCAGACCGAAGAGACCCAGTACTTC.

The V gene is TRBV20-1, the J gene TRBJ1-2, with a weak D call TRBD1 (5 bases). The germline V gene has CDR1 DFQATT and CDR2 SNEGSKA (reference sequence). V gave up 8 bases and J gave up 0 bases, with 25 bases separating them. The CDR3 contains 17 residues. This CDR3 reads CSSQDRGVRTTNYGYTF. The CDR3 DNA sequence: TGCAGTAGTCAGGATCGGGGCGTTCGTACAACTAACTATGGCTACACCTTC.

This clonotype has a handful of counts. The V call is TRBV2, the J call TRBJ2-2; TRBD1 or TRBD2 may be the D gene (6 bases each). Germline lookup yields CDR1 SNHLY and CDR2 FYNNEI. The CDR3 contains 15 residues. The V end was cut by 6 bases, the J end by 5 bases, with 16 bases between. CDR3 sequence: CASSQQGRRTGELFF. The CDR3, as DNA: TGTGCCAGCAGCCAGCAGGGGAGGCGAACCGGGGAGCTGTTTTTT.

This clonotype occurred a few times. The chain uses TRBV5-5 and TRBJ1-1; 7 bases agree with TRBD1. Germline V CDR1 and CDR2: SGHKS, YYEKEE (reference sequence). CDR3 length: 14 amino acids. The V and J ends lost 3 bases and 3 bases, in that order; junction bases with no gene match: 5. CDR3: CASSWGQLYTEAFF. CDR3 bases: TGTGCCAGCAGCTGGGGACAGTTGTACACTGAAGCTTTCTTT. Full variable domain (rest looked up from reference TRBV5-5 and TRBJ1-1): DAGVTQSPTHLIKTRGQQVTLRCSPISGHKSVSWYQQVLGQGPQFIFQYYEKEERGRGNFPDRFSARQFPNYSSELNVNALLLGDSALYLCASSWGQLYTEAFFGQGTRLTVV.

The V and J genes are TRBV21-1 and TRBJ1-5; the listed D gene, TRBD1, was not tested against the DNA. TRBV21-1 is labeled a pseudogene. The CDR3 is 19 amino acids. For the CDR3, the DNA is TGTGCCAGCAGCAAATCGAGGACCTTTCCGACAGGGGGCATACAGCCCCAGCATTTT. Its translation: CASSKSRTFPTGGIQPQHF.

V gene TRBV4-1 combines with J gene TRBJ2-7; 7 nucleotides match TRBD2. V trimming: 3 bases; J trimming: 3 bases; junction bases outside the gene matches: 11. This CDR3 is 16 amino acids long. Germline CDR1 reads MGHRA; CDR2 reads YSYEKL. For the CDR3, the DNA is TGCGCCAGCAGCCAGGCAGGACTAGTCGGGAGCTACGAGCAGTACTTC. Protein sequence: CASSQAGLVGSYEQYF.

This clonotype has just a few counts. CDR3 loop: CATSFRTSGSYEQYF. CDR3 bases: TGTGCCACCAGCTTCCGGACTAGCGGCTCCTACGAGCAGTACTTC. The chain joins TRBV15 to TRBJ2-7, with 10 bases lining up with TRBD2. The germline gives CDR1 LNHNV, CDR2 YYDKDF (reference sequence). The J segment lost 0 bases and the V segment lost 5 bases, leaving 4 bases of the junction unmatched. The CDR3 is 15 amino acids.

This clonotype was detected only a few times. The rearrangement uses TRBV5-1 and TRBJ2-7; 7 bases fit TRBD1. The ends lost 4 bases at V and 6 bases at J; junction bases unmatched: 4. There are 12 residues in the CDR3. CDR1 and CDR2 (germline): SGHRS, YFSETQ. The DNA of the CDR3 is TGCGCCAGCAGCCCGTACAGGGGCGAGCAGTACTTC. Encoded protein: CASSPYRGEQYF.

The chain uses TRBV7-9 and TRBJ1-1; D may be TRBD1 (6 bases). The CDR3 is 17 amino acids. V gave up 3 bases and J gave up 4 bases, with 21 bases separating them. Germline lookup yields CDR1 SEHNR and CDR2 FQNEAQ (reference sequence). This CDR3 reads CASSFPGELEGGTEAFF. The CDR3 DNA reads TGTGCCAGCAGCTTCCCAGGGGAGCTGGAGGGGGGCACTGAAGCTTTCTTT.